A selection of T cell receptor beta chains follows, all from one sample in a study of shared clonotypes between healthy human individuals. Clones were read by immunoSEQ multiplex PCR, and TCRdb kept only the in-frame ones, dropping some. The sample shows millions of clones, more than 85% of them seen only once. The specimen sequenced was naive CD8+ T cells from PBMCs. The receptor set was obtained from a man younger than 30 in good health. Some clones in this sample may be carry-over from other donors' samples. The CDR3 runs from the conserved cysteine through the conserved F or W. A D gene is named only where the DNA matches it firmly.

V gene	D gene	J gene	CDR3 protein
TRBV27	-	TRBJ2-7	CASRISSAYEQYF
TRBV13	TRBD1	TRBJ1-2	CASSTLTGKGYTF
TRBV29-1	TRBD1	TRBJ2-7	CSAGDSHLRYEQYF
TRBV9	-	TRBJ2-1	CASSVDFTGGNEQFF
TRBV30	-	TRBJ2-3	CAWNEGPGQYF
TRBV28	TRBD1	TRBJ2-7	CASAEPRDRDYEQYF
TRBV27	-	TRBJ2-7	CASSLGGSYEQYF
TRBV6-1	-	TRBJ2-7	CASSRGTTYEQYF
TRBV5-1	TRBD1	TRBJ2-7	CASSLARTGAYEQYF
TRBV4-1	-	TRBJ2-7	CASRGTLDYEQYF
TRBV27	-	TRBJ1-4	CASSPRGTNEKLFF
TRBV28	TRBD2	TRBJ2-2	CASSIGTSAWTTGELFF
TRBV30	-	TRBJ2-6	CAWSVGPSGANVLTF
TRBV1	-	TRBJ2-1	CTSSGTGNEQFF
TRBV11-2	-	TRBJ1-1	CASSLTLWNTEAFF
TRBV11-3	TRBD1	TRBJ2-3	CASSARGQGAVTDTQYF
TRBV4-1	-	TRBJ2-7	CASSQSAGQTSYEQYF
TRBV7-2	TRBD2	TRBJ2-1	CASSLGIRGLAGGYEQFF
TRBV6-5	-	TRBJ2-5	CASSYGQFRQTQYF
TRBV7-8	-	TRBJ2-7	CASSYRSSYEQYF
TRBV7-3	TRBD1	TRBJ1-3	CASSQDRGSGNTIYF
TRBV5-5	TRBD1	TRBJ1-1	CASSTNRGVNTEAFF
TRBV19	-	TRBJ1-1	CASTMTGGNTEAFF
TRBV13	TRBD1	TRBJ2-3	CASSGFLSTGLTDTQYF
TRBV7-8	-	TRBJ2-4	CASSFTPRDPKNIQYF
TRBV6-1	TRBD1	TRBJ1-5	CASRDRETGQPQHF
TRBV28	TRBD2	TRBJ2-1	CASSTRGAGGPGEQFF
TRBV5-6	TRBD1	TRBJ2-1	CASSLEYRGQFF
TRBV5-6	TRBD2	TRBJ2-1	CASSLMTGGSYNEQFF
TRBV4-3	-	TRBJ2-2	CASSQDQDIYTGELFF
TRBV28	-	TRBJ1-1	CASSFGGGTEAFF
TRBV6-6	-	TRBJ1-1	CASSDLTGLNTEAFF
TRBV7-6	TRBD1	TRBJ1-1	CASSYPDRGGTEAFF
TRBV7-6	TRBD2	TRBJ2-7	CASSLISREAQQYF
TRBV14	-	TRBJ1-1	CASSQDWGGNTEAFF
TRBV5-1	-	TRBJ1-1	CASSLEGVEAFF
TRBV10-2	-	TRBJ2-1	CATTGGTVNEQFF
TRBV27	-	TRBJ2-2	CASSLAGELFF
TRBV15	TRBD1	TRBJ2-3	CATSRGGPGGTADTQYF
TRBV27	-	TRBJ2-5	CASSLSRRGARETQYF
TRBV13	-	TRBJ1-4	CASSPYSTGTTGEKLFF
TRBV6-1	TRBD1	TRBJ2-7	CASRGQGPYEQYF
TRBV4-1	TRBD2	TRBJ2-5	CASSQEEASGQETQYF
TRBV25-1	TRBD2	TRBJ2-7	CASSEGLAGNEQYF
TRBV4-2	-	TRBJ2-1	CASSQDVEGGIEQFF
TRBV10-3	-	TRBJ1-5	CAISESVVMRRGGHQPQHF
TRBV19	-	TRBJ1-2	CASSIISGIAF
TRBV28	TRBD2	TRBJ2-1	CASSLYGTSGYNEQFF
TRBV19	TRBD1	TRBJ1-1	CASSTRGTGLGTEAFF
TRBV6-1	-	TRBJ1-5	CASRQEDNQPQHF
TRBV27	TRBD2	TRBJ2-7	CASGPSGSYEQYF
TRBV7-3	TRBD2	TRBJ2-1	CASSPDAGGSYNEQFF